Here is one TCR beta chain with its context. Its antigen is as yet unknown. This specimen comes from a study of graft-versus-host responses after intestinal transplantation. Overall study findings and caveats: Some patients had graft-donor T cell macrochimerism. In their allografts, the ratios of graft-versus-host to host-versus-graft T cell clones were high.

Germline V gene sequence: CDR1 MDHEN, CDR2 SYDVKM. V lost 3 bases to trimming and J lost 3 bases; unmatched junction nucleotides: 9. The CDR3 extends over 16 amino acids. Assay: immunoSEQ multiplex PCR; the TCRdb copy retains only in-frame clones and omits some. This table holds about 25,000 clones, just under 95% found once. The TCR sequence derives from a human patient who received an intestinal transplant, so some T cells may come from the graft donor. The material was PBMCs, obtained approximately 32 days after intestinal transplant. The chain recombines TRBV28 with TRBJ2-7; 9 bases agree with TRBD2. The CDR3 here is CASSLFPGLALYEQYF. CDR3 DNA sequence: TGTGCCAGCAGTTTGTTTCCGGGACTAGCACTCTACGAGCAGTACTTC.